This TCR beta chain stems from a study of CD8+ T cells in alopecia areata. Across the whole study: Using the percentage of affected scalp area, treated patients' severity was scored.

This clone came up a few times. Antigen specificity is unknown. After isolation, RNA underwent reverse transcription to generate cDNA as the sequencing template. Libraries were prepared by immunoSEQ multiplex PCR; TCRdb keeps only in-frame clonotypes and omits some of them. The table records some 130,000 clones, approximately 53% of them present only once. Study results and caveats: Administration of tofacitinib significantly diminished scalp clonality and expanded CD8+ clones within the top 100. Lesional scalp exceeded normal scalp in clonality, especially in alopecia totalis/universalis.

V was pared by 5 bases and J by 0 bases, with 11 bases between. Looked up from germline, CDR1 is SEHNR and CDR2 is FQNEAQ (reference sequence). CDR3 length: 14 amino acids. The treatment here: oral pan-JAK inhibitor, 5-10 mg twice daily. Samples from alopecia areata patients were lesional scalp punch biopsies and peripheral blood. The rearrangement joins TRBV7-9 to TRBJ2-7, with D possibly TRBD1 on 6 matching bases. This receptor was identified in a human donor with alopecia areata. The sample in question was CD4+ T cells sorted from blood, obtained at week 4, from a patient treated with tofacitinib. The CDR3 reads CASSHRQDSYEQYF. CDR3 DNA sequence: TGTGCCAGCAGCCACCGACAGGACTCCTACGAGCAGTACTTC.